These 4 T cell receptor beta chains share one sample of origin, sequenced in a study of blood T cell repertoires in COVID-19. Profiled with immunoSEQ multiplex PCR; TCRdb holds only in-frame clones, not every one. The table shows about 140,000 clones, with around 90% occurring only once. The source material was peripheral blood. The receptors derive from a human donor with COVID-19, enrolled during active disease. The donor label of this sample is uncertain.

The CDR3 reads CASSRQGDDGYTF. The CDR3 coding sequence is TGTGCCAGCAGCCGACAGGGCGATGATGGCTACACCTTC. The rearrangement links TRBV7-2 to TRBJ1-2, with 7 bases aligning to TRBD1. The germline gives CDR1 SGHTA, CDR2 FQGNSA. V lost 5 bases to trimming and J lost 6 bases; unmatched junction nucleotides: 6. The CDR3 totals 13 residues.

The rearrangement links TRBV11-2 to TRBJ2-2, with a weak D call TRBD1 (5 bases). Germline V CDR1 and CDR2: SGHAT, FQNNGV. Trimming cost V 2 bases and J 0 bases, with 7 bases left between them. The CDR3 spans 15 residues. Written as DNA, the CDR3 is TGTGCCAGCAGCTTATGGGGCGCGAACACCGGGGAGCTGTTTTTT. Translating gives CASSLWGANTGELFF.

The chain uses TRBV13 and TRBJ2-1, with D perhaps TRBD1 (6 bases). V lost 5 bases and J 5 bases, leaving 13 bases between the germline ends. This CDR3 spans 14 amino acids. CDR1 and CDR2 from the germline V gene are PRHDT and FYEKMQ (reference sequence). The CDR3 DNA sequence: TGTGCCAGCAGCCGGGGCCGGGACAACAATGAGCAGTTCTTC. It codes for CASSRGRDNNEQFF.

V and J are TRBV6-5 and TRBJ2-5; 7 nucleotides align to TRBD1. V gave up 5 bases and J gave up 7 bases; unmatched junction bases: 10. CDR1 is MNHEY, CDR2 SVGAGI, per germline. This CDR3 spans 14 amino acids. CDR3 coding DNA: TGTGCCAGCAGTATCTCGGGACAGCCGAGGACCCAGTACTTC. Amino acid sequence: CASSISGQPRTQYF.